Below, one T cell receptor beta chain is given with its context. Its antigen is not known. This entry comes from a study of T cell responses to AZD1222 COVID-19 vaccine. Study-level information: Some second doses came at about 4 weeks and others at about 12 weeks; these were pooled.

Generated by immunoSEQ multiplex PCR, the TCRdb table keeps only in-frame clones and is missing some. Of 150,000 or so clones in the sample, approximately 93% were seen once. Study-wide results and limits: Without day 14 samples, only post-peak T cell repertoires were studied. Close to half of all spike-specific TCRs reportedly target regions of the variants that are unmutated.

This specimen consisted of peripheral blood, obtained on day 0 of AZD1222 vaccination. The source of this sequence is an adult in good health.

The DNA of the CDR3 is TGTGCCAGCAGCTTGAGTTCACGGTTGGATGGCTACACCTTC. Amino acids: CASSLSSRLDGYTF. The V and J genes are TRBV7-9 and TRBJ1-2; the D is unclear. Per the germline V gene, CDR1 is SEHNR and CDR2 is FQNEAQ (reference sequence). Trimming cost V 3 bases and J 6 bases, with 14 bases left between them. CDR3 size: 14 residues.